These T cell receptor beta chains were read from a single sample in a study of T cells after posttransplantation cyclophosphamide. Libraries were prepared by immunoSEQ multiplex PCR; TCRdb keeps only in-frame clonotypes and omits some of them. The table lists some 39,000 clones, with no singletons. Sequencing used PBMCs. Source of these receptors: a girl aged 10 to 17 in good health, CMV-negative, and a related stem cell transplant donor. Each CDR3 is given with its conserved first and last residue. Each record gives: clone size, D gene, J gene, V gene, CDR3 DNA, CDR3 protein. D genes are given only for firm matches. Size values are once, few and many counts, or a class for expanded clones, and some rows have none.

many	-	TRBJ1-4	TRBV6-5	TGTGCCAGCAGACCGACCGGGAGCTATGAAAAACTGTTTTTT	CASRPTGSYEKLFF
many	TRBD2	TRBJ2-7	TRBV4-3	TGCGCCAGCAGCCAGTGGCGGGAGGGGTTTTACGAGCAGTACTTC	CASSQWREGFYEQYF
many	TRBD1	TRBJ1-4	TRBV6-5	TGTGCCAGCAGGGGGACAGGGGGCCGGAGTGAAAAACTGTTTTTT	CASRGTGGRSEKLFF
many	TRBD2	TRBJ2-7	TRBV5-4	TGTGCCAGCAGCTCACGAGGACTAGCGGGGGGGTCCGGATCCTACGAGCAGTACTTC	CASSSRGLAGGSGSYEQYF
-	-	TRBJ2-7	TRBV28	TGTGCCAGCAGTTTAGATGAGTATGGCTCCTACGAGCAGTACTTC	CASSLDEYGSYEQYF
many	-	TRBJ2-2	TRBV10-2	TGCGCCAGCAACCCTGACAGCTACGGGGAGCTGTTTTTT	CASNPDSYGELFF
many	-	TRBJ2-6	TRBV7-9	TGTGCCAGCAGCTTTTCCGACAAGGCCAACGTCCTGACTTTC	CASSFSDKANVLTF
few	-	TRBJ1-2	TRBV29-1	TGCAGCGTTGAAGGCAGGGCCAGTGGCTACACCTTC	CSVEGRASGYTF
-	-	TRBJ2-1	TRBV10-3	TGTGCCATCAGTGAGAGGGGACAACGGATTTCCTACAATGAGCAGTTCTTC	CAISERGQRISYNEQFF
-	TRBD1	TRBJ2-6	TRBV18	TGTGCCAGCTCACGGGGTCCCGGGACAGGGAGTGGGGCCAACGTCCTGACTTTC	CASSRGPGTGSGANVLTF
many	TRBD1	TRBJ2-1	TRBV5-5	TGTGCCAGCAGCTCAGACAGGGGGGAAGCGGGAATCTTCTACAATGAGCAGTTCTTC	CASSSDRGEAGIFYNEQFF
few	TRBD1	TRBJ2-1	TRBV29-1	TGCAGCGTTGAAAAGGCAGGGGGAAGCTCCTACAATGAGCAGTTCTTC	CSVEKAGGSSYNEQFF
many	-	TRBJ1-2	TRBV5-8	TGTGCCAGCACTGTGGGGGGCTATGGCTACACCTTC	CASTVGGYGYTF
many	-	TRBJ1-1	TRBV2	TGTGCCAGCAACCTTGCGGGCCCTGAAGCTTTCTTT	CASNLAGPEAFF
many	-	TRBJ1-1	TRBV7-6	TGTGCCAGCAGCTTAGAAGCGGGGGCTACTGAAGCTTTCTTT	CASSLEAGATEAFF
-	TRBD2	TRBJ2-1	TRBV7-6	TGTGCCAGCAGTCGGCTTGGGGCGGGGGTATGGAATGAGCAGTTCTTC	CASSRLGAGVWNEQFF
-	TRBD1	TRBJ1-1	TRBV18	TGTGCCAGCTCACCACGACGAAAGTATAGGACAGGGAGGAAGAACACTGAAGCTTTCTTT	CASSPRRKYRTGRKNTEAFF
many	TRBD1	TRBJ2-5	TRBV4-1	TGCGCCAGCAGCCATAGACAGGGGCACCAAGAGACCCAGTACTTC	CASSHRQGHQETQYF
many	TRBD1	TRBJ2-7	TRBV30	TGTGCCTGGGAGACAGGGTTTTACGAGCAGTACTTC	CAWETGFYEQYF
-	TRBD1	TRBJ1-2	TRBV28	TGTGCCAGCAGTCCCTGGAACAGGGGGCGCAACTATGGCTACACCTTC	CASSPWNRGRNYGYTF
many	-	TRBJ2-2	TRBV11-2	TGTGCCAGCAGCCCCGTGCCGGAGACCGGGGAGCTGTTTTTT	CASSPVPETGELFF
-	TRBD1	TRBJ2-1	TRBV7-3	TGTGCCAGCAGCCGGGACAGATTTGGCAATGAGCAGTTCTTC	CASSRDRFGNEQFF
many	-	TRBJ2-7	TRBV4-1	TGCGCCAGCAGCCAAGGACTAATCCAGCCGTACGAGCAGTACTTC	CASSQGLIQPYEQYF
few	-	TRBJ2-3	TRBV30	TGTGCCTGGAGTTCTGACCCTTTAGCCACAGATACGCAGTATTTT	CAWSSDPLATDTQYF
many	-	TRBJ1-4	TRBV5-4	TGTGCCAGCAGCCCGGACAGAGCAAATGAAAAACTGTTTTTT	CASSPDRANEKLFF
many	-	TRBJ2-5	TRBV4-2	TGTGCCAGCAGCCAAGAATTTACAGAAGAGACCCAGTACTTC	CASSQEFTEETQYF
many	-	TRBJ1-2	TRBV5-1	TGCGCCAGCAGCTTGGCGGGGGGCGGAGGCTACACCTTC	CASSLAGGGGYTF
-	-	TRBJ2-7	TRBV7-9	TGTGCCAGCAGCCAAGAGACACCTTTCTACGAGCAGTACTTC	CASSQETPFYEQYF
-	TRBD2	TRBJ2-5	TRBV7-8	TGTGCCAGCAGCTTAGGGACTAGCGGGGGGGTCCTCCAAGAGACCCAGTACTTC	CASSLGTSGGVLQETQYF
-	-	TRBJ2-4	TRBV18	TGTGCCAGCTCACTAACCAGGGATGTCGGCCTAGCCAAAAACATTCAGTACTTC	CASSLTRDVGLAKNIQYF
-	-	TRBJ2-3	TRBV5-1	TGCGCCAGCAGCTTGGGAACGGGGGTGGGCGCAGATACGCAGTATTTT	CASSLGTGVGADTQYF
few	-	TRBJ2-7	TRBV7-9	TGTGCCAGCAGCTTAGGTGTGGGGAGATCCTACGAGCAGTACTTC	CASSLGVGRSYEQYF
many	-	TRBJ1-6	TRBV11-3	TGTGCCAGCACCATTGCGGGAGTTCTAGGCTATAATTCACCCCTCCACTTT	CASTIAGVLGYNSPLHF
many	-	TRBJ2-3	TRBV9	TGTGCCAGCAGCGTCGGGGCAGATACGCAGTATTTT	CASSVGADTQYF
-	TRBD2	TRBJ2-7	TRBV7-8	TGTGCCAGCAGCTTAAACCCTAGCGGGAACTCCTACGAGCAGTACTTC	CASSLNPSGNSYEQYF
-	-	TRBJ2-3	TRBV4-1	TGCGCCAGCAGCCAAGTACTGGTAGATACGCAGTATTTT	CASSQVLVDTQYF
many	-	TRBJ1-1	TRBV18	TGTGCCAGCTCCCCGGACCTAGGGGACACTGAAGCTTTCTTT	CASSPDLGDTEAFF
few	-	TRBJ1-5	TRBV7-9	TGTGCCAGCAGCATGGGGGGGCCCGGCAATCAGCCCCAGCATTTT	CASSMGGPGNQPQHF
many	-	TRBJ2-2	TRBV28	TGTGCCAGCAATATCCGCGGGGAAAGCACCGGGGAGCTGTTTTTT	CASNIRGESTGELFF